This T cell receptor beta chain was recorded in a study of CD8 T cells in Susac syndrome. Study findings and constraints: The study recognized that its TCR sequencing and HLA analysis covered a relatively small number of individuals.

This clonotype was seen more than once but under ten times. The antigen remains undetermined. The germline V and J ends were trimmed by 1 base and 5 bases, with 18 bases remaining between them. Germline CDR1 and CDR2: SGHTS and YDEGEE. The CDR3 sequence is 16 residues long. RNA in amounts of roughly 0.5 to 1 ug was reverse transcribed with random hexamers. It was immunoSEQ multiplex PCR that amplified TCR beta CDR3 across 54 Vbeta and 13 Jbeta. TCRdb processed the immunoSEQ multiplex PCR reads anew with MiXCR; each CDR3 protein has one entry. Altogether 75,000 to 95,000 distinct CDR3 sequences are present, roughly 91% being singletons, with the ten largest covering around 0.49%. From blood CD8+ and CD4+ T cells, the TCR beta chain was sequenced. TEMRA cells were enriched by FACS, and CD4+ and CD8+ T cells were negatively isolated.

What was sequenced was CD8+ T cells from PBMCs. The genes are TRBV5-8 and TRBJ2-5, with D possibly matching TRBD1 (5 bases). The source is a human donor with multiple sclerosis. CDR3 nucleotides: TGTGCCAGCAGCTTGAGAAATTTCGACAGTTTTGAGACCCAGTACTTC. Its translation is CASSLRNFDSFETQYF.